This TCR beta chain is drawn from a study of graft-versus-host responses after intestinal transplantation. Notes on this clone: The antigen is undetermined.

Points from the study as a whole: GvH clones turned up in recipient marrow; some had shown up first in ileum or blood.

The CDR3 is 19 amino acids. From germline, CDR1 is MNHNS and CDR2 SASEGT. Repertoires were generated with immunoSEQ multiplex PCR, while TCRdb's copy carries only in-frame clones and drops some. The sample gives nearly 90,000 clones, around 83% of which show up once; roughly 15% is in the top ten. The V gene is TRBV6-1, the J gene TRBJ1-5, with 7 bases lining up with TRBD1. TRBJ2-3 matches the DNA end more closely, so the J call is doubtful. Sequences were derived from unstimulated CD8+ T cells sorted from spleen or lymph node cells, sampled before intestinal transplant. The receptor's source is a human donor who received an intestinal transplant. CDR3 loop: CASSATLIETGYSNQPQYF. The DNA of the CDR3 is TGTGCCAGCAGTGCAACCTTGATTGAGACAGGGTATAGCAATCAGCCCCAGTATTTT.